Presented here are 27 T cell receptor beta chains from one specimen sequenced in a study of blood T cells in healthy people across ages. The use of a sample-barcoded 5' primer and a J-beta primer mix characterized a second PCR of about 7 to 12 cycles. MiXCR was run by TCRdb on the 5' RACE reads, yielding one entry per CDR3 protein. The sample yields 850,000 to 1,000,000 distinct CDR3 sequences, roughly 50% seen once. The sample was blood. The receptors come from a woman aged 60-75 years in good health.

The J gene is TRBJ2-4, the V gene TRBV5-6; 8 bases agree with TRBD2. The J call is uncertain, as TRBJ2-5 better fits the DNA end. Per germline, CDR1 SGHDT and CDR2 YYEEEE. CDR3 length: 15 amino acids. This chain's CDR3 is CASSFLRGGRETQYF. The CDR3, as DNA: TGTGCCAGCAGCTTCCTTCGAGGCGGGAGGGAGACCCAGTACTTC.

Written as DNA, the CDR3 is TGTGCCAGCAGTTACGGGGGCCTAGCTAACTATGGCTACACCTTC. Translation: CASSYGGLANYGYTF. The chain joins TRBV12-3 or TRBV12-4 to TRBJ1-2; D may be TRBD1 (6 bases). This CDR3 is built from 15 residues. The germline V and J ends were trimmed by 4 bases and 0 bases, with 12 bases remaining between them.

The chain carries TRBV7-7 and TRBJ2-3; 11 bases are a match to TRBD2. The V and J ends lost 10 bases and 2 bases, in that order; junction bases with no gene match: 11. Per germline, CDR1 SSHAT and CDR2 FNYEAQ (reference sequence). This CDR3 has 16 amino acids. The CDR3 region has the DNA TGTGCCATCGTAGCGGGAGGGATCCTTCACACAGATACGCAGTATTTT. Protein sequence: CAIVAGGILHTDTQYF. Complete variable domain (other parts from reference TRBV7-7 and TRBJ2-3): GAGVSQSPRYKVTKRGQDVTLRCDPISSHATLYWYQQALGQGPEFLTYFNYEAQPDKSGLPSDRFSAERPEGSISTLTIQRTEQRDSAMYRCAIVAGGILHTDTQYFGPGTRLTVL.

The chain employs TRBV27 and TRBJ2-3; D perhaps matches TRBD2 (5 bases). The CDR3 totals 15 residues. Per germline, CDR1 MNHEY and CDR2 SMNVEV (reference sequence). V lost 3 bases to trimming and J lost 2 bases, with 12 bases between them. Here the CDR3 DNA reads TGTGCCAGCAGTTTTGCGGGCAGGTACACAGATACGCAGTATTTT. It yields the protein CASSFAGRYTDTQYF.

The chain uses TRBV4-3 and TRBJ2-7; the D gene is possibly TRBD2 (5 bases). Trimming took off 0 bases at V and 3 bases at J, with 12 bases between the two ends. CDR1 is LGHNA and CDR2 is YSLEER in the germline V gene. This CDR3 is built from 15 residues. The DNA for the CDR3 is TGCGCCAGCAGCCAAGATTCTAGCAGGTACTACGAGCAGTACTTC. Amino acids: CASSQDSSRYYEQYF.

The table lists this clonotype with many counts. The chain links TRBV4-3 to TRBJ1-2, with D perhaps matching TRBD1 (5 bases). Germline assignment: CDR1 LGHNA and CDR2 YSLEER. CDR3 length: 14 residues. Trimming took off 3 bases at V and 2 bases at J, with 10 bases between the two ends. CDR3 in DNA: TGCGCCAGCAGCCATACAGGTACAAACTATGGCTACACCTTC. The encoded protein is CASSHTGTNYGYTF.

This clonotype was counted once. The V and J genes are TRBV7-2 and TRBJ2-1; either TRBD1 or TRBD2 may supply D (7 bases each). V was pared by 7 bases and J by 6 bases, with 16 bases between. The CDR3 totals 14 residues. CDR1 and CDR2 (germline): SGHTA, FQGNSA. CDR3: CASNGLRGGNEQFF. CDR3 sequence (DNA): TGTGCCAGCAACGGACTCAGGGGGGGCAATGAGCAGTTCTTC.

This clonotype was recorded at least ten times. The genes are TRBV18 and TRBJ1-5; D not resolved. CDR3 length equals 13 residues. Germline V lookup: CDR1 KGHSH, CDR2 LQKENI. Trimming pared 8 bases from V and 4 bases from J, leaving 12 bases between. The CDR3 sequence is CASSPGSNQPQHF. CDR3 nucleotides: TGTGCCAGCAGCCCCGGGAGTAATCAGCCCCAGCATTTT. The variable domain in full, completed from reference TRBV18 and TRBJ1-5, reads NAGVMQNPRHLVRRRGQEARLRCSPMKGHSHVYWYRQLPEEGLKFMVYLQKENIIDESGMPKERFSAEFPKEGPSILRIQQVVRGDSAAYFCASSPGSNQPQHFGDGTRLSIL.

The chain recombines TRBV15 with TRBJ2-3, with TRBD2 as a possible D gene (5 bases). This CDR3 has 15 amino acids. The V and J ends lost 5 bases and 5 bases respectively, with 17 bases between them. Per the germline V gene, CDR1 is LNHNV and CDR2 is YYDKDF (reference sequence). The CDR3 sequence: CATSGTSGWVDTQYF. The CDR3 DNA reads TGTGCCACCAGCGGAACTAGTGGATGGGTAGATACGCAGTATTTT.

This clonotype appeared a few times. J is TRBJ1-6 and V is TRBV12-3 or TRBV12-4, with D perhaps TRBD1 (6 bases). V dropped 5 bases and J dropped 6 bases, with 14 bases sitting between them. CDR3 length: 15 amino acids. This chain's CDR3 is CASSPGQSSNSPLHF. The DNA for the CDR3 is TGTGCCAGCAGTCCAGGACAGTCTTCTAATTCACCCCTCCACTTT.

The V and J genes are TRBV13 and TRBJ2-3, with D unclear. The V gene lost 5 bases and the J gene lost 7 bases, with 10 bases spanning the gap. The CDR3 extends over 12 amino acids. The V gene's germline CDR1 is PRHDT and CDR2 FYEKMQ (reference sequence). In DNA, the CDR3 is TGTGCCAGCAGCCTCGACGTGTATACGCAGTATTTT. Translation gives CASSLDVYTQYF.

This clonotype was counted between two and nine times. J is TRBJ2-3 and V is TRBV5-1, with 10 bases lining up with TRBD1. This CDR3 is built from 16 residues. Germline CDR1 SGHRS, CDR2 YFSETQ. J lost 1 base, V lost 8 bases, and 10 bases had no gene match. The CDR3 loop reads CASVPGTGAGTDTQYF. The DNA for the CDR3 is TGCGCCAGTGTCCCCGGGACAGGGGCAGGCACAGATACGCAGTATTTT.

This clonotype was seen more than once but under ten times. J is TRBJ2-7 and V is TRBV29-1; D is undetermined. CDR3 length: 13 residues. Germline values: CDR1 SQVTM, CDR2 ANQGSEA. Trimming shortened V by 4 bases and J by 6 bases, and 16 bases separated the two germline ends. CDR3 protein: CSVGSAISGEQYF. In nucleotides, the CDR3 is TGCAGCGTTGGGTCAGCCATATCAGGCGAGCAGTACTTC.

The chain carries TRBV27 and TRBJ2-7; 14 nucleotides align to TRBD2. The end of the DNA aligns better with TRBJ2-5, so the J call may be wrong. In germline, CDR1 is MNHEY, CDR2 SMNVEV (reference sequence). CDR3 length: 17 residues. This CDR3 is CASSSRTSGRLGETQYF. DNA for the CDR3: TGTGCCAGCAGTTCCCGGACTAGCGGGAGGTTGGGAGAGACCCAGTACTTC.

For the CDR3, the DNA is TGTGCCAGCAGTCCCCCGGGACTAGCGGCGTATCAGTACTTC. As protein: CASSPPGLAAYQYF. The chain uses TRBV12-3 or TRBV12-4 and TRBJ2-5; 11 bases align to TRBD2. The CDR3 is 14 residues long. With V trimmed by 5 bases and J by 11 bases, 10 bases remained unmatched.

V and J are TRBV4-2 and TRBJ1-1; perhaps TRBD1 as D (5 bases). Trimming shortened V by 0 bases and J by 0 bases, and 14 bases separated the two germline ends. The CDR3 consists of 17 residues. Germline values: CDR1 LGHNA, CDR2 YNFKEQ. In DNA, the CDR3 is TGTGCCAGCAGCCAAGATTGGGGGAGCGAGATGAACACTGAAGCTTTCTTT. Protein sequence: CASSQDWGSEMNTEAFF.

The CDR3 loop is CSARPQATPYEQYF. CDR3 nucleotide sequence: TGCAGTGCTAGACCACAGGCGACCCCCTACGAGCAGTACTTC. The chain is built from TRBV20-1 and TRBJ2-7; TRBD1 is a possible D gene (5 bases). V was shortened by 2 bases and J by 2 bases, with 13 bases between the two germline ends. The CDR3 consists of 14 residues. Germline-derived CDR1 and CDR2 are DFQATT and SNEGSKA (reference sequence).

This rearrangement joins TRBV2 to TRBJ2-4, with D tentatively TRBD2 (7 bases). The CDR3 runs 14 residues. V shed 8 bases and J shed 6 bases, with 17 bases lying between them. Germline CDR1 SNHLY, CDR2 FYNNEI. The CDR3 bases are TGTGCCAGCTCCCGGAGGGGGGGCACAAACATTCAGTACTTC. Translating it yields CASSRRGGTNIQYF.

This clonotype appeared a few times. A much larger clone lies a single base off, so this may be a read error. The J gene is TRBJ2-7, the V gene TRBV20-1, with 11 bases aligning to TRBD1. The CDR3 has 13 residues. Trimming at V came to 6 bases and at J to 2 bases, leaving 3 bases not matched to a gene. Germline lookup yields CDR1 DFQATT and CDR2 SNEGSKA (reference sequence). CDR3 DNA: TGCAGTGCCCAGGGACAGGGGGCCTACGAGCAGTACTTC. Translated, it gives CSAQGQGAYEQYF.

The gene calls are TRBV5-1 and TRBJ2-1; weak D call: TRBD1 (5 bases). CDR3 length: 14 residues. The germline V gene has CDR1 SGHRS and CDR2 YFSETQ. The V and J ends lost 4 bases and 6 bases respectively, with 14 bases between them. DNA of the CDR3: TGCGCCAGCAGCCCGGACAACTACGGCAATGAGCAGTTCTTC. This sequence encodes CASSPDNYGNEQFF.

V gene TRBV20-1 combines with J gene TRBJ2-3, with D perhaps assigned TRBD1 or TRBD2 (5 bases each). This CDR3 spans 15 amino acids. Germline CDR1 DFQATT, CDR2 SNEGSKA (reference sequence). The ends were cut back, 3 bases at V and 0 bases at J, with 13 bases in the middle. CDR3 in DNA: TGCAGTGCTAGTCGGGACGCAGGTAGCACAGATACGCAGTATTTT. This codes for CSASRDAGSTDTQYF.

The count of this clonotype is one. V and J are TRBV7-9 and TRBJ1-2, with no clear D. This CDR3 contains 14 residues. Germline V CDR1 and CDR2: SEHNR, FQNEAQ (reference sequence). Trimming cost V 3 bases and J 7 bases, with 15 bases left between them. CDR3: CASSFRGEYSGYTF. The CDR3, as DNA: TGTGCCAGCAGCTTCCGGGGAGAGTACTCTGGCTACACCTTC.

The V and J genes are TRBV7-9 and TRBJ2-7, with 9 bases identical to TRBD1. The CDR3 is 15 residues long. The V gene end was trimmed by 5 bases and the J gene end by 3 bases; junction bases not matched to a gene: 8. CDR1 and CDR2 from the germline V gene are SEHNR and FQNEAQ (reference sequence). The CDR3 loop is CASSPTDRGNYEQYF. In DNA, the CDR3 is TGTGCCAGCAGCCCCACGGACAGGGGTAACTACGAGCAGTACTTC. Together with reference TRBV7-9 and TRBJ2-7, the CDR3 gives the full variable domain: DTGVSQNPRHKITKRGQNVTFRCDPISEHNRLYWYRQTLGQGPEFLTYFQNEAQLEKSRLLSDRFSAERPKGSFSTLEIQRTEQGDSAMYLCASSPTDRGNYEQYFGPGTRLTVT.

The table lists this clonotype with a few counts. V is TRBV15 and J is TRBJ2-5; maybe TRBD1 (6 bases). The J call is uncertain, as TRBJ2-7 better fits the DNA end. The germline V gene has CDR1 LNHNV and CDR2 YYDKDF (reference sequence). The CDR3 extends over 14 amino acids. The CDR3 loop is CATSRDRTVSEQYF. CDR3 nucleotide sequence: TGTGCCACCAGCAGAGACCGGACAGTTTCCGAGCAGTACTTC.

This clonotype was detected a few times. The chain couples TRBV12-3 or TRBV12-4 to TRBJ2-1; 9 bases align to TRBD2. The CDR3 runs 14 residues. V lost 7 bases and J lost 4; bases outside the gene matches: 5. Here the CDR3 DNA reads TGTGCCAGCACGACTAGCGGCCCGTACAATGAGCAGTTCTTC. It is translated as CASTTSGPYNEQFF.

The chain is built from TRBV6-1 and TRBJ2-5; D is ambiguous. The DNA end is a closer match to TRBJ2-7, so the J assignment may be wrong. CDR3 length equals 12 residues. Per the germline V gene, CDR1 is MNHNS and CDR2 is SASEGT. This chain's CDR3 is CASRPLGYEQYF. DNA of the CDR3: TGTGCCAGCAGACCCCTGGGTTACGAGCAGTACTTC.

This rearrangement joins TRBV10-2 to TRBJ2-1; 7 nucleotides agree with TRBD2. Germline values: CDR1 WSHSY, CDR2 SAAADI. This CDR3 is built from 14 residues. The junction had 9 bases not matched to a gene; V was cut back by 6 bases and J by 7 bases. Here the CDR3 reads CASRGSGWSNEQFF. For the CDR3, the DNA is TGCGCCAGCAGAGGTAGCGGGTGGTCTAATGAGCAGTTCTTC.